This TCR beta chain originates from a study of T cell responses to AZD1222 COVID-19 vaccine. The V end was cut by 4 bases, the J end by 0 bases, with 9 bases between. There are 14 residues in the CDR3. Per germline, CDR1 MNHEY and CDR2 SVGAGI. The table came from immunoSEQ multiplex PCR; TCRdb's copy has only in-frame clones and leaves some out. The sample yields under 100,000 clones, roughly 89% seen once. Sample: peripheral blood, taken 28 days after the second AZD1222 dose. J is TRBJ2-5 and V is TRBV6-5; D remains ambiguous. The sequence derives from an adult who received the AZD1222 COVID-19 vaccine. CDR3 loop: CASSSQLNQETQYF. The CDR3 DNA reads TGTGCCAGCAGTTCACAGCTAAACCAAGAGACCCAGTACTTC.